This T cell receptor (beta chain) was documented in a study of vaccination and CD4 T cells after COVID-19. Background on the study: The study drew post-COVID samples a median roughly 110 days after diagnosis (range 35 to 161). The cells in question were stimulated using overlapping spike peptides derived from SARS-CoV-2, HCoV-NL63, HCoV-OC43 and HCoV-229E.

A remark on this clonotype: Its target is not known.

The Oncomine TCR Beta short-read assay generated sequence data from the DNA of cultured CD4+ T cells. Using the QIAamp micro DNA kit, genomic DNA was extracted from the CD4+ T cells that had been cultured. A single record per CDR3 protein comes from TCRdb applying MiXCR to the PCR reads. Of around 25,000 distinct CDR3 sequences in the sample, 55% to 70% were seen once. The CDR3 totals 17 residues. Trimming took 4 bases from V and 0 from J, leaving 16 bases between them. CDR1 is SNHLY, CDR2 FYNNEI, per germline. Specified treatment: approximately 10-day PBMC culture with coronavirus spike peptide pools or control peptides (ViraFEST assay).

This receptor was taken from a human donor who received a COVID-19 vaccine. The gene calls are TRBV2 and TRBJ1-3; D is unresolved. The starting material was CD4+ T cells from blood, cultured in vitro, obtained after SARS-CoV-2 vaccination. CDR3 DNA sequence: TGTGCCAGCAGTGGGGCAGATCGGCCGACCTCTGGAAACACCATATATTTT. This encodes CASSGADRPTSGNTIYF.